The entry below gives a single T cell receptor beta chain sequence along with its context. CDR3 size: 19 residues. Germline-derived CDR1 and CDR2 are ENHRY and SYGVKD. J was trimmed by 0 bases and V by 3 bases; bases with no gene match: 6. These data originate in a study of blood T cell repertoires in COVID-19. Generated by immunoSEQ multiplex PCR, the TCRdb table keeps only in-frame clones and is missing some. The table shows a few hundred thousand clones, with approximately 89% occurring only once. The source of this sequence is a man aged 35-49 years who had recovered from COVID-19. The gene calls are TRBV10-3 and TRBJ2-1, with 15 bases fitting TRBD2. Material for sequencing was peripheral blood. CDR3 loop: CAISEGLAGGPSSYNEQFF. In nucleotides, the CDR3 is TGTGCCATCAGTGAAGGACTAGCGGGAGGGCCGAGCTCCTACAATGAGCAGTTCTTC.